A single TCR beta chain is shown here with its context. It has no known antigen specificity. No clone much larger than this one lies a single base away; base qualities are absent. Using the deep immunoSEQ assay, multiplex PCR amplified TCR CDR3 regions from genomic DNA. For each cell subset, the extracted genomic DNA was distributed evenly across all wells of several immunoSEQ 96-well plates, and each plate served as one replicate. For sorted subsets, each replicate PCR was loaded with about 200 ng genomic DNA, equivalent to about 33,000 T cell genomes. Purified libraries were quantified with a Qubit 3.0 fluorometer, sized on a Bioanalyzer 2100, and re-quantified with the KAPA Library Quantification kit. Each immunoSEQ 96-well plate was sequenced on its own single-read 150-cycle Illumina NextSeq 550 flow cell. Processing in the source paper ran as follows. Because the immunoSEQ output held only junctional sequences and lacked quality scores, the filtering could not match the filtering applied to full-length reads. To assign V/J genes and CDR3, sequences were annotated against IMGT germline references using PyIR, a Python wrapper for IgBLAST v1.9. Reads were removed for weak V/J assignments (E-value above 1e-6), missing CDR3, stop codons, out-of-frame junctions, or ambiguous translated residues. A V3J clonotype was defined by an identical inferred V gene, J gene, and CDR3 amino acid sequence. To compute the percentage overlap between repertoires, the number of shared unique clonotypes was divided by the size of the smaller repertoire. Richness of each repertoire was evaluated using RTK rarefaction, the Chao1 estimator, and Recon v2.1 estimates of unobserved clonotypes. OLGA was used to compute generation probabilities for all TCRbeta clonotypes that the gDNA method yielded from several donors. Here the immuneACCESS table is served through TCRdb, limited to in-frame sequences with V and J called. Missing clones are a known gap in these copies; in checked studies unresolved V genes cover under half, and the rest lacks a known reason. The DNA was the basis for D and trimming; V, J and clone size are from that table. The sample table lists roughly 1,500,000 clones, approximately 98% of them with a count of one. Clones ranked in the top ten supply less than 0.55% of the sample.

The data originate from a study of shared clonotypes between healthy human individuals (dated by TCRdb to the early 2020s). With regard to the full study: Three men and a couple of women, aged 18 to 49 years, made up the cohort. For each donor, CD4 naive and CD4 memory were each given three plates, CD8 naive was given two plates, and CD8 memory was given one plate. To estimate repertoire size and how much clonotype sharing occurs between individuals, the study deeply sequenced the blood TCR repertoires of about 5 healthy adults. Libraries were prepared and TCR repertoires were sequenced by different laboratories using diverse techniques, in order to increase sequencing depth and limit assay-specific biases. Between about 0.85 and 9.5 billion PBMCs per donor were obtained by leukapheresis. What the authors observed across the whole study: Pairwise subsampling indicated that sequencing depth was expected to affect the degree of clonotype sharing among donors. Even with the large sequencing depth, rarefaction of the sorted-subset datasets indicated that sequencing was incomplete. Clonotypes shared by all four sorted-subset donors showed higher generation probabilities than non-shared clonotypes. Sharing across a handful of donors was observed for approximately 5% of naive CD4, about 3.2% of naive CD8, 2% to 2.5% of memory CD4, and roughly 0.4% of memory CD8 clonotypes. The genetic and exposure-history diversity represented was limited by the small number of donors. Naive subsets generally had larger estimated clonotype richness than memory subsets. Only blood was sampled, and tissue TCR repertoires likely differ from those in blood.

The donors were healthy, HIV-negative adults with no recently reported acute infections or vaccinations. Every donor was a Caucasian adult living in Nashville, Tennessee, USA. CD4+ T cells were enriched by magnetic negative selection; naive cells were then positively selected on CD45RA, and the negative fraction formed the memory subset. Blood was obtained by leukapheresis, after which PBMCs were separated by Ficoll-Histopaque density gradient centrifugation and cryopreserved in liquid nitrogen vapor phase. Analytical flow cytometry was used to check the purity and quantity of every magnetically sorted T cell population. From each sorted fraction, genomic DNA was isolated and quantified by UV absorbance on a Nanodrop 2000c. Ends trimmed: V by 7 bases, J by 5 bases; bases unmatched to a gene: 8. For CDR1 and CDR2, the germline V gene (reference sequence) lists LNHDA and SQIVND. The CDR3 has 15 amino acids, counting the end cysteine and phenylalanine. Only CDR3 DNA is held: 45 bases, read in frame from base 1.

The origin of this receptor is a young man in good health. Material for sequencing was naive CD4+ T cells sorted from blood. Taken with the paper, the label for cell subset or site translates to: CD45RA+ positively selected. The sequence joins TRBV19 to TRBJ2-2; 9 junctional bases match TRBD1. The DNA is TGTGCCAGTACTAACTCCGGGACAGGGACCGGGGAGCTGTTTTTT. This translates into CASTNSGTGTGELFF.